These 17 T cell receptor beta chains originate from one sample sequenced in a study of blood T cell repertoires in COVID-19. TCRdb's table, derived via immunoSEQ multiplex PCR, lists solely in-frame clones and lacks some. The top ten hold approximately 1% of the sample, which has around 380,000 clones, 81% seen once. Sequencing input: peripheral blood. All receptors derive from a human donor with acute or convalescent COVID-19. The donor label of this sample is uncertain.

The chain employs TRBV5-1 and TRBJ2-7; maybe TRBD1 (5 bases). This CDR3 is built from 14 residues. CDR1 SGHRS and CDR2 YFSETQ come from the germline V gene. The V and J ends lost 0 bases and 3 bases respectively, with 10 bases between them. The CDR3 is CASSLEQVSYEQYF. CDR3 DNA sequence: TGCGCCAGCAGCTTGGAACAGGTTAGCTACGAGCAGTACTTC.

This rearrangement joins TRBV13 to TRBJ2-7; unclear D gene. V was cut by 0 bases and J by 7 bases, with 13 bases left in between. This CDR3 is 14 amino acids long. From germline, CDR1 is PRHDT and CDR2 FYEKMQ (reference sequence). CDR3 in amino acids: CASSLGPALREQYF. DNA of the CDR3: TGTGCCAGCAGCTTAGGCCCAGCCCTGAGGGAGCAGTACTTC.

There are a few counts of this clone. The chain employs TRBV6-5 and TRBJ1-5, with a tentative D call TRBD1 (6 bases). Germline lookup yields CDR1 MNHEY and CDR2 SVGAGI. The CDR3 totals 15 residues. V was trimmed by 6 bases and J by 2 bases, leaving 14 bases between them. The CDR3 coding sequence is TGTGCCAGCAGCCCCCGGGACAACCGCAATCAGCCCCAGCATTTT. Protein product: CASSPRDNRNQPQHF.

This chain connects TRBV9 to TRBJ2-1; 7 bases fit TRBD2. CDR1 is SGDLS and CDR2 is YYNGEE in the germline V gene. V lost 4 bases and J lost 7; bases outside the gene matches: 8. The CDR3 runs 14 residues. In DNA, the CDR3 is TGTGCCAGCAGCTTCCGGAGTAGCGGGAATGAGCAGTTCTTC. Translating it yields CASSFRSSGNEQFF.

The gene calls are TRBV27 and TRBJ2-6; D is ambiguous. The CDR3 is made up of 16 amino acids. V lost 3 bases and J lost 0, with 9 bases in between. Germline V CDR1 and CDR2: MNHEY, SMNVEV (reference sequence). The CDR3 DNA reads TGTGCCAGCAGTTTCAGTTTAAACTCTGGGGCCAACGTCCTGACTTTC. Translation: CASSFSLNSGANVLTF.

The chain couples TRBV20-1 to TRBJ1-1; D is unclear. Germline CDR1 reads DFQATT; CDR2 reads SNEGSKA (reference sequence). Trimming took off 5 bases at V and 1 base at J, with 5 bases between the two ends. The CDR3 has 11 amino acids. The CDR3: CSAYRNTEAFF. The CDR3 DNA follows: TGCAGTGCTTACAGGAACACTGAAGCTTTCTTT.

The genes are TRBV23-1 and TRBJ1-5; TRBD1 is a possible D gene (6 bases). TRBV23-1 is an ORF; its function is uncertain. The V end was cut by 3 bases, the J end by 4 bases, with 10 bases between. The length of the CDR3 is 14 residues. This CDR3 is CASSQRGQNQPQHF. The DNA of the CDR3 is TGCGCCAGCAGTCAGCGAGGACAGAATCAGCCCCAGCATTTT.

The J gene is TRBJ1-6, the V gene TRBV20-1, with D possibly matching TRBD1 (5 bases). Germline V gives CDR1 DFQATT, CDR2 SNEGSKA (reference sequence). The CDR3 is 14 amino acids. V was trimmed by 3 bases and J by 6 bases, leaving 12 bases between them. In DNA form, the CDR3 reads TGCAGTGCTAGTAAATCAGGGCCTAATTCACCCCTCCACTTT. As protein: CSASKSGPNSPLHF.

This chain uses TRBV6-5 with TRBJ1-2, with 12 bases matching TRBD1. The CDR3 is 16 residues long. V lost 4 bases to trimming and J lost 8 bases; unmatched junction nucleotides: 11. Germline-derived CDR1 and CDR2 are MNHEY and SVGAGI. The CDR3 reads CASSSSGTGGSKGYTF. The CDR3 region has the DNA TGTGCCAGCAGTTCTTCCGGGACAGGGGGCAGTAAAGGCTACACCTTC.

This chain connects TRBV20-1 to TRBJ2-7, with 8 bases identical to TRBD1. After removal of 3 bases from V and 7 bases from J, the junction contained 14 bases not matched to a gene. The germline gives CDR1 DFQATT, CDR2 SNEGSKA (reference sequence). The CDR3 covers 15 residues. CDR3 nucleotide sequence: TGCAGTGCTAGTAGACCCGGGACAGGCTTTTTAGAGCAGTACTTC. This encodes CSASRPGTGFLEQYF.

The chain couples TRBV19 to TRBJ1-5; D is possibly TRBD1 (5 bases). Germline values: CDR1 LNHDA, CDR2 SQIVND (reference sequence). This CDR3 spans 17 amino acids. Trimming took 6 bases from V and 0 from J, leaving 18 bases between them. The CDR3 DNA is TGTGCCAGTAGGCAGGATAGGGGCCCTTATAGCAATCAGCCCCAGCATTTT. It yields the protein CASRQDRGPYSNQPQHF.

The genes are TRBV7-6 and TRBJ2-5, with 14 positions matching TRBD2. CDR1 SGHVS and CDR2 FNYEAQ come from the germline V gene. After removal of 5 bases from V and 2 bases from J, the junction contained 4 bases not matched to a gene. The CDR3 is 16 residues long. The CDR3 sequence is CASSPGLAGGQETQYF. The DNA for the CDR3 is TGTGCCAGCAGCCCCGGACTAGCGGGGGGACAAGAGACCCAGTACTTC. The full variable domain, its missing parts supplied by reference TRBV7-6 and TRBJ2-5, is GAGVSQSPRYKVTKRGQDVALRCDPISGHVSLYWYRQALGQGPEFLTYFNYEAQQDKSGLPNDRFSAERPEGSISTLTIQRTEQRDSAMYRCASSPGLAGGQETQYFGPGTRLLVL.

J is TRBJ2-3 and V is TRBV11-1; TRBD1 matches 7 bases. V lost 4 bases and J lost 1; bases outside the gene matches: 2. This CDR3 is built from 14 residues. The germline V gene encodes CDR1 SGHAT and CDR2 FQDESV (reference sequence). CDR3 bases: TGTGCCAGCAGCTGGGACAGAGGCACAGATACGCAGTATTTT. This encodes CASSWDRGTDTQYF. The full variable domain, its missing parts supplied by reference TRBV11-1 and TRBJ2-3, is EAEVAQSPRYKITEKSQAVAFWCDPISGHATLYWYRQILGQGPELLVQFQDESVVDDSQLPKDRFSAERLKGVDSTLKIQPAELGDSAMYLCASSWDRGTDTQYFGPGTRLTVL.

V is TRBV18 and J is TRBJ2-7, with TRBD2 matching over 8 bases. CDR1 KGHSH and CDR2 LQKENI come from the germline V gene. The CDR3 totals 18 residues. Losses at the gene ends were 1 base for V and 0 bases for J; bases not matched to a gene: 11. In DNA form, the CDR3 reads TGTGCCAGCTCACCACTACCCCCTACGGGAGGGAGCTCCTACGAGCAGTACTTC. Protein product: CASSPLPPTGGSSYEQYF.

Here the CDR3 reads CASSTGSTNYGYTF. DNA for the CDR3: TGCGCCAGCAGCACAGGTTCGACTAACTATGGCTACACCTTC. This chain joins TRBV5-1 and TRBJ1-2; a possible D gene is TRBD1 (5 bases). V lost 4 bases and J lost 0, with 10 bases in between. CDR3 length: 14 amino acids. Per the germline V gene, CDR1 is SGHRS and CDR2 is YFSETQ.

The chain is built from TRBV5-6 and TRBJ2-5; a weak D match, TRBD2 (6 bases). Germline-derived CDR1 and CDR2 are SGHDT and YYEEEE. This CDR3 spans 14 amino acids. With 4 bases removed from V and 4 bases from J, the gap between germline ends came to 14 bases. As DNA, the CDR3 is TGTGCCAGCAGCCGACTAGTGGGAGGAGAGACCCAGTACTTC. It is translated as CASSRLVGGETQYF.

The count of this clone is one. J is TRBJ1-2 and V is TRBV18; 7 bases agree with TRBD1. J was trimmed by 1 base and V by 3 bases; bases with no gene match: 5. The germline V gene encodes CDR1 KGHSH and CDR2 LQKENI. The CDR3 covers 15 residues. CDR3 in amino acids: CASSPRGTDNYGYTF. DNA for the CDR3: TGTGCCAGCTCACCTCGGGGGACAGATAACTATGGCTACACCTTC.